These 6 T cell receptor beta chains originate from one sample sequenced in a study of cytomegalovirus exposure and HLA in healthy donors. PCR was performed using 60 Vbeta and 13 Jbeta primers. Profiling relied on immunoSEQ multiplex PCR, and the TCRdb table lists in-frame clones only, not all of them. The sample holds approximately 130,000 clones; 81% are singletons and the top ten take 0.55% to 0.75%. The sample comprised PBMCs. These receptors all stem from a man aged 18 to 35 in good health and CMV-seronegative.

V usage is TRBV11-3 and J usage is TRBJ1-1, with D perhaps matching TRBD1 (6 bases). V was trimmed by 6 bases and J by 1 base, leaving 9 bases between them. Germline-derived CDR1 and CDR2 are SGHNT and YENEEA. The CDR3 loop spans 13 amino acids. The CDR3 nucleotides are TGTGCCAGCAGTACGACAGGGAACACTGAAGCTTTCTTT. Amino acid sequence: CASSTTGNTEAFF.

The chain combines TRBV9 with TRBJ2-2; the D gene is possibly TRBD1 (6 bases). V lost 2 bases to trimming and J lost 7 bases, with 12 bases between them. The length of the CDR3 is 14 residues. Germline CDR1 is SGDLS and CDR2 is YYNGEE. The chain's CDR3 is CASSVRGSDGELFF. CDR3 nucleotides: TGTGCCAGCAGCGTGAGGGGGTCGGACGGGGAGCTGTTTTTT.

The chain employs TRBV7-2 and TRBJ1-5, with D unresolved. The germline V and J ends were trimmed by 5 bases and 4 bases, with 12 bases remaining between them. This CDR3 has 14 residues. Germline values: CDR1 SGHTA, CDR2 FQGNSA. DNA of the CDR3: TGTGCCAGCAGCCCCACGGTGGTTAATCAGCCCCAGCATTTT. It codes for CASSPTVVNQPQHF.

This clone occurred a few times. The CDR3 protein is CASRIIRGMTEAFF. The CDR3 DNA reads TGCGCCAGCAGAATCATCAGGGGAATGACTGAAGCTTTCTTT. V gene TRBV4-1 combines with J gene TRBJ1-1; possible D gene TRBD1, 6 bases. The CDR3 contains 14 residues. Trimming removed 6 bases at V and 5 bases at J, with 16 bases between. Germline-derived CDR1 and CDR2 are MGHRA and YSYEKL.

The V and J genes are TRBV2 and TRBJ2-7; TRBD1 is a possible D gene (6 bases). In germline, CDR1 is SNHLY, CDR2 FYNNEI. The CDR3 is 14 residues long. V was clipped by 7 bases and J by 1 base, with 14 bases between them. The CDR3 region has the DNA TGTGCCAGCAATTTTATGGGGGCTTCCTACGAGCAGTACTTC. Protein: CASNFMGASYEQYF.

CDR3 sequence (DNA): TGTGCCAGCAGTGAAGCGCAGGGGTCCTATAATTCACCCCTCCACTTT. Amino acids: CASSEAQGSYNSPLHF. V is TRBV2 and J is TRBJ1-6; TRBD1 might be the D (6 bases). The CDR3 covers 16 residues. Trimming pared 0 bases from V and 1 base from J, leaving 7 bases between. The germline V gene encodes CDR1 SNHLY and CDR2 FYNNEI.